A selection of T cell receptor beta chains follows, all from one sample in a study of tumor-infiltrating lymphocytes in oesophageal squamous cell carcinoma. TCRdb itself ran the PCR reads through MiXCR, one entry per CDR3 protein. Of over 8,000 distinct CDR3 sequences listed, around 60% are singletons. The sample comprised esophageal tumor tissue. The source of these receptors is a female donor with esophageal squamous cell carcinoma. CDR3s include the opening cysteine and the closing phenylalanine or tryptophan. A D gene is named only where the DNA matches it firmly. The size entry is marked missing in some rows and otherwise reads once, few, many or a size class.

TRBV19	NA	TRBJ2-3	TRBD2	TGTGCCAGTAGTATAGACCACGGACTAGCGTCTAGCACAGATACGCAGTATTTT	CASSIDHGLASSTDTQYF
TRBV6-8	NA	TRBJ2-7	TRBD1	TGTGCCAGCAGTCAACGGACGACAGGGAACTACAATGAGCAGTACTTC	CASSQRTTGNYNEQYF
TRBV7-9	NA	TRBJ2-1	NA	TGTGCCAGCAGCTTTGAACGTAATGAGCAGTTCTTC	CASSFERNEQFF
TRBV12-3/TRBV12-4	NA	TRBJ2-1	NA	TGTGCCAGCAGTTCCTCGACAGGGGACTACTCCTCCTACAATGAGCAGTTCTTC	CASSSSTGDYSSYNEQFF
TRBV7-3	NA	TRBJ2-5	TRBD2	TGTGCCAGCAGCGCCCAGACTAGCGGGAGGGCCCAAGAGACCCAGTACTTC	CASSAQTSGRAQETQYF
TRBV6-6	NA	TRBJ2-7	NA	TGTGCCAGCAGTTACATGGGGGCAGGGTACTACGAGCAGTACTTC	CASSYMGAGYYEQYF
TRBV7-9	few	TRBJ2-2	NA	TGTGCCAGCAGCTTATTTATGGGTGCTCCCGGGGAGCTGTTTTTT	CASSLFMGAPGELFF
TRBV7-2	few	TRBJ2-7	TRBD2	TGTGCCAGCAGCTTAGGGTGGGAGGGCCTCTACGAGCAGTACTTC	CASSLGWEGLYEQYF
TRBV7-6	few	TRBJ2-5	TRBD1	TGTGCTAGCAGCCGCGGACAGGGGGCGATGGAGACCCAGTACTTC	CASSRGQGAMETQYF
TRBV5-3	NA	TRBJ2-7	TRBD2	TGTGCCAGCAGCTTAGTGGCGGGAGGTAACAATGAGCAGTACTTC	CASSLVAGGNNEQYF
TRBV7-2	NA	TRBJ2-1	TRBD2	TGTGCCAGCAGCTTAGAGCGTCTAGCGGGGTACAATGAGCAGTTCTTC	CASSLERLAGYNEQFF
TRBV7-6	NA	TRBJ2-5	TRBD1	TGTGCTGGCAGCTTAGCGTCGACAGGGTACGAGACCCAGTACTTC	CAGSLASTGYETQYF
TRBV7-6	few	TRBJ2-5	TRBD2	TGTGCTAGCAGCTTAGCGGGGGGAGAGACCCAGTACTTC	CASSLAGGETQYF
TRBV12-3/TRBV12-4	hyperexpanded	TRBJ1-2	TRBD1	TGTGCCAGCAGCGACAGGGGGCGTGGTGGCTACACCTTC	CASSDRGRGGYTF
TRBV12-3/TRBV12-4	NA	TRBJ2-1	NA	TGTGCCAGCAGTCGAAATTCGGGACGTTACAATGAGCAGTTCTTC	CASSRNSGRYNEQFF
TRBV28	NA	TRBJ2-6	NA	TGTGCCTCGGTCCTCTCTGGGGCCAACGTCCTGACTTTC	CASVLSGANVLTF
TRBV7-3	few	TRBJ2-5	NA	TGTGCCAGCAGCTCCATCGGGGAGACCCAGTACTTC	CASSSIGETQYF
TRBV7-3	NA	TRBJ2-7	NA	TGTGCCAGCAGCCCAAGGACTGATTACGAGCAGTACTTC	CASSPRTDYEQYF
TRBV7-3	NA	TRBJ2-7	TRBD2	TGTGCCAGCAGCCCCTTGGGACTAGCGGGAGTTGGCGAGCAGTACTTC	CASSPLGLAGVGEQYF
TRBV7-9	NA	TRBJ2-3	NA	TGTGCCAGCAGCCTCTTTCGGGGCTTCACAGATACGCAGTATTTT	CASSLFRGFTDTQYF
TRBV7-6	few	TRBJ2-7	NA	TGTGCCAGCAGCCCTCAGATGGGCGGACACGAGCAGTACTTC	CASSPQMGGHEQYF
TRBV7-2	few	TRBJ2-6	NA	TGTGCCAGCAGCTTAATCGCTGGGGCCAACGTCCTGACTTTC	CASSLIAGANVLTF
TRBV6-1	few	TRBJ2-5	TRBD1	TGTGCCAGCAGGACCGGACAGGGCCTCGGAGAGACCCAGTACTTC	CASRTGQGLGETQYF
TRBV4-2	NA	TRBJ2-7	TRBD2	TGTGCCAGCAGCCAAGTCACGGGCGCGGGGGGCGATGAGCAGTACTTC	CASSQVTGAGGDEQYF
TRBV6-8	NA	TRBJ1-2	NA	TGTGCCAGCAGCAGGCAGGACTATGGCTACACCTTC	CASSRQDYGYTF
TRBV7-9	medium-sized	TRBJ1-6	NA	TGTGCCAGCAGCTTACAGGGTACATCTAATTCACCCCTCCACTTT	CASSLQGTSNSPLHF
TRBV11-1	once	TRBJ2-1	NA	TGTGCCAGCAGGAGCGGACAAGACTCCTACAATGAGCAGTTCTTC	CASRSGQDSYNEQFF
TRBV5-3	few	TRBJ2-1	TRBD2	TGTGCCAGCAGCACTAGCGGGAGTTTGCATGAGCAGTTCTTC	CASSTSGSLHEQFF
TRBV7-6	NA	TRBJ2-7	TRBD1	TGTGCCAGCAGCCAAGGGGACAGAAACGAGCAGTACTTC	CASSQGDRNEQYF
TRBV5-3	NA	TRBJ2-1	NA	TGTGCCAGCAGCCCGGGTGGGGGGAGCGCTTATAACAATGAGCAGTTCTTC	CASSPGGGSAYNNEQFF
TRBV7-2	NA	TRBJ1-1	NA	TGTGCCAGCAGCCTCCCATGGAACACTGAAGCTTTCTTT	CASSLPWNTEAFF
TRBV10-3	NA	TRBJ2-3	NA	TGTGCCATCTCAGGGGTATCCTCGTACACCGGGGAGCTGTACTTC	CAISGVSSYTGELYF
TRBV11-3	few	TRBJ2-3	TRBD1	TGTGCCAGCAGTCAGGACAGGTCGATCACAGATACGCAGTATTTT	CASSQDRSITDTQYF
TRBV20-1	few	TRBJ1-1	NA	TGCAGTGCTCCAATGGGGAACACTGAAGCTTTCTTT	CSAPMGNTEAFF
TRBV6-1	few	TRBJ2-7	NA	TGTGCCAGCGGGTTCTCCTACGAGCAGTACTTC	CASGFSYEQYF
TRBV7-2	NA	TRBJ2-5	NA	TGTGCCAGCAGCCCGTCCCGGGAGACCCAGTACTTC	CASSPSRETQYF
TRBV7-3	few	TRBJ2-1	NA	TGTGCCAGCAGCTTAACCGGGTACAATGAGCAGTTCTTC	CASSLTGYNEQFF
TRBV7-3	NA	TRBJ2-3	NA	TGTGCCAGCAGCTCCGTCGGTGGTACAGATACGCAGTATTTT	CASSSVGGTDTQYF
TRBV6-6	NA	TRBJ2-5	NA	TGTGCCAGCAGTTACTCGGTCCAAGAGACCCAGTACTTC	CASSYSVQETQYF
TRBV7-3	NA	TRBJ2-3	NA	TGTGCCAGCAGCTTAGGGGGGGCCGCAGATACGCAGTATTTT	CASSLGGAADTQYF
TRBV7-8	NA	TRBJ2-5	NA	TGTGCCAGCAGCTTAAGTGAGGTCAGAAAAGAGACCCAGTACTTC	CASSLSEVRKETQYF
TRBV6-1	NA	TRBJ2-7	TRBD1	TGTGCCAGCAGCCCGGGCCCCGACAGGGCCAAGCAGTACTTC	CASSPGPDRAKQYF
TRBV24-1	NA	TRBJ2-1	TRBD2	TGTGCCACCAGTGATCCGCGGGGGGCGAGGAATGAGCAGTTCTTC	CATSDPRGARNEQFF
TRBV10-3	NA	TRBJ2-7	TRBD1	TGTGCCATCCGGGACAGCTACGAGCAGTACTTC	CAIRDSYEQYF
TRBV7-3	NA	TRBJ2-3	TRBD2	TGTGCCAGCAGCTTATCCTGGACTAGCGGGAGGAAGACAGATACGCAGTATTTT	CASSLSWTSGRKTDTQYF